The 14 T cell receptor beta chains presented below share a single source sample, sequenced in a study of blood T cell repertoires in COVID-19. TCRdb's copy holds only in-frame clones and misses some; the assay was immunoSEQ multiplex PCR. The top ten clones hold approximately 2.2% of a sample with over 250,000 clones, around 90% of them seen once. Sequenced: peripheral blood. The origin of the receptors is a man aged 45 to 65 with acute or convalescent COVID-19.

A word on this clone: Other DNA sequences in the same sample also yield this CDR3. The chain has TRBV5-1 and TRBJ1-1; D is possibly TRBD1 (5 bases). The CDR3 has 13 amino acids. Germline CDR1 SGHRS, CDR2 YFSETQ. The V and J ends lost 5 bases and 5 bases respectively, with 13 bases between them. The CDR3 spells CASRPTGDTEAFF. The CDR3, as DNA: TGCGCCAGCAGGCCCACAGGAGATACTGAAGCTTTCTTT. Using reference TRBV5-1 and TRBJ1-1 for the parts outside the CDR3, the full variable domain is KAGVTQTPRYLIKTRGQQVTLSCSPISGHRSVSWYQQTPGQGLQFLFEYFSETQRNKGNFPGRFSGRQFSNSRSEMNVSTLELGDSALYLCASRPTGDTEAFFGQGTRLTVV.

The chain has TRBV23-1 and TRBJ2-3, with 7 bases that match TRBD1. TRBV23-1 counts as an open reading frame of uncertain function. The CDR3 spans 14 residues. Losses at the gene ends were 8 bases for V and 0 bases for J; bases not matched to a gene: 5. CDR3 in amino acids: CASPRDSSTDTQYF. CDR3 in DNA: TGCGCCAGCCCCCGGGACAGTAGCACAGATACGCAGTATTTT.

The chain links TRBV5-6 to TRBJ1-2, with 12 nucleotides matching TRBD1. With 0 bases clipped from V and 4 bases from J, the junction kept 4 bases outside the gene matches. This CDR3 contains 16 residues. Germline V gives CDR1 SGHDT, CDR2 YYEEEE. The CDR3 DNA follows: TGTGCCAGCAGCTTGGCCGGGACAGGGGGCGGCTATGGCTACACCTTC. Amino acids: CASSLAGTGGGYGYTF. The whole variable domain, filled in from reference TRBV5-6 and TRBJ1-2, reads DAGVTQSPTHLIKTRGQQVTLRCSPKSGHDTVSWYQQALGQGPQFIFQYYEEEERQRGNFPDRFSGHQFPNYSSELNVNALLLGDSALYLCASSLAGTGGGYGYTFGSGTRLTVV.

In regard to this clone: The junction departs from the called germline gene at one end, perhaps through a read error. The J gene is TRBJ2-2, the V gene TRBV4-1; D is uncertain. This CDR3 is 14 amino acids long. CDR1 and CDR2 (germline): MGHRA, YSYEKL. Written as DNA, the CDR3 is TGCGCCAGCAGCAAAGAGGTCCGGGCCGGGGAGCTGTTTTTT. Translation: CASSKEVRAGELFF.

The chain recombines TRBV9 with TRBJ1-1, with a tentative D call TRBD1 (5 bases). V gave up 2 bases and J gave up 6 bases, with 17 bases separating them. Germline V gene data show CDR1 as SGDLS and CDR2 as YYNGEE. The CDR3 runs 15 residues. The CDR3 loop is CASSVGPGTAAEAFF. The CDR3 DNA sequence: TGTGCCAGCAGCGTCGGTCCCGGGACTGCCGCTGAAGCTTTCTTT.

The rearrangement joins TRBV5-8 to TRBJ1-2, with D possibly matching TRBD1 (5 bases). V was cut by 4 bases and J by 2 bases, with 15 bases left in between. The CDR3 has 15 residues. Germline V CDR1 and CDR2: SGHTS, YDEGEE. The CDR3: CASSPGTLVNYGYTF. CDR3 bases: TGTGCCAGCAGCCCCGGGACTCTAGTGAACTATGGCTACACCTTC.

The chain couples TRBV30 to TRBJ1-5; 7 nucleotides align to TRBD1. The CDR3 covers 14 residues. Unmatched junction bases numbered 6, after V lost 1 base and J lost 6 bases. CDR1 is GTSNPN and CDR2 is SVGIG in the germline V gene (reference sequence). CDR3 protein: CAWSERGHGQPQHF. The CDR3 DNA sequence: TGTGCCTGGAGTGAGAGGGGGCATGGTCAGCCCCAGCATTTT.

The CDR3 region is CASSLGLGGGLETQYF. The CDR3, as DNA: TGCGCCAGCAGCTTGGGGCTCGGCGGGGGGCTTGAGACCCAGTACTTC. V and J are TRBV5-1 and TRBJ2-5, with TRBD2 matching 8 bases. Unmatched junction bases numbered 9, after V lost 0 bases and J lost 5 bases. Germline V gene data show CDR1 as SGHRS and CDR2 as YFSETQ. This CDR3 is built from 16 residues.

The CDR3 region has the DNA TGCGCCAGCAGCCCCACCCCCGGAGTGGAGGGCTACACCTTC. Amino acids: CASSPTPGVEGYTF. This chain links TRBV5-1 with TRBJ1-2; D gene unclear. Per germline, CDR1 SGHRS and CDR2 YFSETQ. Trimming removed 4 bases from V and 8 bases from J, with 18 bases in between. The CDR3 contains 14 residues.

The chain combines TRBV7-3 with TRBJ2-2, with D maybe TRBD2 (6 bases). Germline CDR1 is SGHTA and CDR2 is FQGTGA. The V end was cut by 2 bases, the J end by 4 bases, with 11 bases between. The CDR3 length is 15 residues. CDR3 coding DNA: TGTGCCAGCAGCTTATCGGGGGAAATCACCGGGGAGCTGTTTTTT. It specifies CASSLSGEITGELFF.

The rearrangement uses TRBV2 and TRBJ2-7; D possibly corresponds to TRBD2 (5 bases). Trimming stripped 4 bases from V and 4 bases from J, with 11 bases between. The CDR3 loop spans 13 amino acids. From germline, CDR1 is SNHLY and CDR2 FYNNEI. CDR3 sequence: CASSATRFYEQYF. The CDR3 nucleotides are TGTGCCAGCAGTGCAACTAGATTTTACGAGCAGTACTTC.

The chain carries TRBV11-2 and TRBJ2-1; TRBD2 might be the D (7 bases). The germline V and J ends were trimmed by 3 bases and 7 bases, with 16 bases remaining between them. CDR3 length: 15 residues. Germline CDR1 SGHAT, CDR2 FQNNGV. This chain's CDR3 is CASSFVGGLGNEQFF. As DNA, the CDR3 is TGTGCCAGCAGCTTTGTGGGGGGGCTCGGGAATGAGCAGTTCTTC.

The chain has TRBV7-9 and TRBJ2-7, with 7 bases fitting TRBD1. Germline-derived CDR1 and CDR2 are SEHNR and FQNEAQ (reference sequence). The V segment lost 5 bases and the J segment 1 base; nucleotides outside the gene matches: 5. This CDR3 contains 14 residues. The CDR3 sequence: CASSPRDRSYEQYF. CDR3 DNA: TGTGCCAGCAGCCCCCGGGACAGATCCTACGAGCAGTACTTC.

This clone showed up just once. J is TRBJ2-5 and V is TRBV11-1; 7 bases map to TRBD1. Germline V lookup: CDR1 SGHAT, CDR2 FQDESV (reference sequence). The CDR3 runs 14 residues. V trimming: 5 bases; J trimming: 5 bases; junction bases outside the gene matches: 8. In DNA form, the CDR3 reads TGTGCCAGCAGCGACAGGGTCCTGGCGGAGACCCAGTACTTC. It is translated as CASSDRVLAETQYF.